Below, 18 T cell receptor beta chains from the same sample are listed, as sequenced in a study of T-cell reconstitution after alpha-beta-depleted transplantation in children. Preparation of the TCRbeta library used unique molecular identifiers. TCRdb fed the PCR reads into MiXCR, producing one record per CDR3 protein. The repertoire holds 250,000 or so distinct CDR3 sequences, with roughly 7.7% as singletons. The sequencing used PBMCs, mostly from graft donor cells, collected 180 days after TCRalphabeta/CD19-depleted stem cell transplant. The receptors originated from a male patient younger than 18 who had a stem cell transplant for acute lymphoblastic leukemia, so the T cells may come from the graft donor.

This clonotype was counted ten times or more. The chain has TRBV13 and TRBJ2-3; TRBD2 aligns across 7 bases. The germline V gene encodes CDR1 PRHDT and CDR2 FYEKMQ (reference sequence). V lost 5 bases to trimming and J lost 9 bases; unmatched junction nucleotides: 20. The CDR3 is 17 amino acids. The CDR3 sequence is CASSRGEDPMGWHTQYF. The CDR3 DNA sequence: TGTGCCAGCAGCCGGGGGGAGGATCCTATGGGATGGCACACGCAGTATTTT.

The sample holds many counts of this clonotype. The CDR3 region has the DNA TGCAGTGCTAGAAGTGACCTGAGCTCCTACGAGCAGTACTTC. It translates to CSARSDLSSYEQYF. V is TRBV20-1 and J is TRBJ2-7, with unresolved D. V dropped 2 bases and J dropped 0 bases, with 11 bases sitting between them. CDR3 length: 14 amino acids. CDR1 is DFQATT and CDR2 is SNEGSKA in the germline V gene (reference sequence).

This clonotype was detected ten times or more. V and J are TRBV29-1 and TRBJ2-7; D unresolved. The V and J ends lost 3 bases and 7 bases respectively, with 10 bases between them. This CDR3 spans 11 amino acids. Germline lookup yields CDR1 SQVTM and CDR2 ANQGSEA. CDR3 loop: CSVEGWREQYF. The CDR3 region has the DNA TGCAGCGTTGAGGGATGGAGAGAGCAGTACTTC.

This clonotype was seen at least ten times. The V call is TRBV3-1, the J call TRBJ2-1, with 10 bases aligning to TRBD2. The junction had 1 base not matched to a gene; V was cut back by 2 bases and J by 3 bases. Germline loops: CDR1 LGHDT, CDR2 YNNKEL (reference sequence). This CDR3 contains 15 residues. The CDR3 is CASSQTSGDYNEQFF. Written as DNA, the CDR3 is TGTGCCAGCAGCCAAACTAGCGGGGACTACAATGAGCAGTTCTTC.

This clonotype was found many times. The chain couples TRBV7-8 to TRBJ2-7; 11 bases align to TRBD1. J lost 2 bases, V lost 3 bases, and 15 bases had no gene match. CDR3 length: 19 residues. Germline V gene sequence: CDR1 SGHVS, CDR2 FQNEAQ. CDR3 protein: CASSFPPGQGAPRTYEQYF. DNA of the CDR3: TGTGCCAGCAGCTTCCCTCCTGGACAGGGGGCCCCAAGGACCTACGAGCAGTACTTC.

This clonotype was seen repeatedly, ten times or more. This chain uses TRBV19 with TRBJ1-5; maybe TRBD1 (5 bases). V was cut by 5 bases and J by 5 bases, with 10 bases left in between. CDR1 LNHDA and CDR2 SQIVND come from the germline V gene (reference sequence). The CDR3 spans 13 residues. DNA of the CDR3: TGTGCCAGTAGTGTTAGGGGTGATCAGCCCCAGCATTTT. Translated: CASSVRGDQPQHF. The full variable domain, rest sourced from reference TRBV19 and TRBJ1-5, is DGGITQSPKYLFRKEGQNVTLSCEQNLNHDAMYWYRQDPGQGLRLIYYSQIVNDFQKGDIAEGYSVSREKKESFPLTVTSAQKNPTAFYLCASSVRGDQPQHFGDGTRLSIL.

In its sample, this clonotype was seen many times. The CDR3 DNA sequence: TGTGCCAGCAGCTCCGTGGGGGGGAGGGGTGAAAAACTGTTTTTT. Its protein is CASSSVGGRGEKLFF. The chain links TRBV7-2 to TRBJ1-4, with D perhaps TRBD1 (5 bases). CDR1 is SGHTA, CDR2 FQGNSA, per germline. The CDR3 runs to 15 residues. V lost 4 bases and J 7 bases, leaving 16 bases between the germline ends. The whole variable domain, filled in from reference TRBV7-2 and TRBJ1-4, reads GAGVSQSPSNKVTEKGKDVELRCDPISGHTALYWYRQSLGQGLEFLIYFQGNSAPDKSGLPSDRFSAERTGGSVSTLTIQRTQQEDSAVYLCASSSVGGRGEKLFFGSGTQLSVL.

This clonotype was picked up many times. The rearrangement joins TRBV5-5 to TRBJ1-1; the D gene is possibly TRBD1 (6 bases). Germline CDR1 is SGHKS and CDR2 is YYEKEE (reference sequence). V lost 4 bases and J lost 0, with 16 bases in between. The CDR3 is 16 amino acids. The DNA for the CDR3 is TGTGCCAGCAGCCCCGTGGCGGGGGCCATGAACACTGAAGCTTTCTTT. Protein product: CASSPVAGAMNTEAFF.

This clonotype has a handful of counts. The V gene is TRBV6-1, the J gene TRBJ2-5; 9 bases map to TRBD1. Losses at the gene ends were 11 bases for V and 2 bases for J; bases not matched to a gene: 9. Germline loops: CDR1 MNHNS, CDR2 SASEGT. This CDR3 contains 14 residues. CDR3 nucleotides: TGTGCCTGCCACAGGGGGCCGCTACAAGAGACCCAGTACTTC. It encodes CACHRGPLQETQYF.

Ten or more counts support this clonotype. The chain couples TRBV12-3 or TRBV12-4 to TRBJ1-2, with a possible D match to TRBD1 (5 bases). The CDR3 consists of 13 residues. The V gene lost 5 bases and the J gene lost 4 bases, with 11 bases spanning the gap. The CDR3 here is CASSPQASYGYTF. DNA of the CDR3: TGTGCCAGCAGTCCACAGGCCTCCTATGGCTACACCTTC.

This sequence joins TRBV25-1 and TRBJ2-5; TRBD2 matches 10 bases. In germline, CDR1 is MGHDK, CDR2 SYGVNS. V shed 10 bases and J 7 bases; nucleotides not matched to a gene: 27. The length of the CDR3 is 19 residues. The CDR3 sequence is CAMGPLGVASGGALTTQYF. CDR3 DNA: TGTGCCATGGGCCCCCTCGGCGTTGCTAGCGGGGGAGCGCTGACGACCCAGTACTTC.

This clonotype was seen many times. V is TRBV9 and J is TRBJ1-4; 10 bases line up with TRBD1. The V segment lost 4 bases and the J segment 10 bases; nucleotides outside the gene matches: 19. The CDR3 runs 18 residues. Per germline, CDR1 SGDLS and CDR2 YYNGEE. The CDR3 DNA reads as TGTGCCAGCAGCTTGGGTAGTACCCCGGGACAGGGGACCGGAAAACTGTTTTTT. Translating gives CASSLGSTPGQGTGKLFF.

This clonotype was observed at least ten times. This chain uses TRBV27 with TRBJ2-5; D is unclear. Trimming pared 4 bases from V and 0 bases from J, leaving 18 bases between. CDR1 is MNHEY and CDR2 is SMNVEV in the germline V gene (reference sequence). The CDR3 has 17 amino acids. The CDR3 sequence is CASSSQGSPIYQETQYF. In DNA, the CDR3 is TGTGCCAGCAGTTCCCAAGGATCCCCCATCTACCAAGAGACCCAGTACTTC.

Ten or more counts support this clonotype. The chain couples TRBV6-1 to TRBJ1-2; TRBD1 is a possible D gene (6 bases). V was clipped by 2 bases and J by 4 bases, with 8 bases between them. The CDR3 is 13 residues long. Per germline, CDR1 MNHNS and CDR2 SASEGT. DNA of the CDR3: TGTGCCAGCAGTGAACAGGGGAGCTATGGCTACACCTTC. This sequence encodes CASSEQGSYGYTF.

Many counts were recorded for this clonotype. The CDR3 sequence: CATEGREGQDTQYF. In DNA form, the CDR3 reads TGTGCCACTGAGGGGCGGGAGGGCCAAGATACGCAGTATTTT. The V gene is TRBV3-1, the J gene TRBJ2-3; TRBD2 matches at 9 bases. The CDR3 is made up of 14 amino acids. Losses at the gene ends were 10 bases for V and 5 bases for J; bases not matched to a gene: 10. Looked up from germline, CDR1 is LGHDT and CDR2 is YNNKEL (reference sequence).

This clonotype was seen repeatedly, ten times or more. The chain links TRBV12-3 or TRBV12-4 to TRBJ2-1, with 9 bases matching TRBD2. This CDR3 spans 15 amino acids. V gave up 5 bases and J gave up 12 bases; unmatched junction bases: 14. The CDR3 DNA follows: TGTGCCAGCAGTCCGTCTAGCGGGGAGATACGGGGGCAGTTCTTC. Its protein product is CASSPSSGEIRGQFF.

This clonotype was counted many times. The V gene is TRBV5-1, the J gene TRBJ2-7, with D perhaps TRBD1 (5 bases). Looked up from germline, CDR1 is SGHRS and CDR2 is YFSETQ. The CDR3 contains 15 residues. V shed 4 bases and J shed 5 bases, with 19 bases lying between them. This CDR3 reads CASSTAFTGVNEQYF. Here the CDR3 DNA reads TGCGCCAGCAGCACCGCTTTTACAGGCGTGAACGAGCAGTACTTC. The full variable domain, with the rest looked up from reference TRBV5-1 and TRBJ2-7, is KAGVTQTPRYLIKTRGQQVTLSCSPISGHRSVSWYQQTPGQGLQFLFEYFSETQRNKGNFPGRFSGRQFSNSRSEMNVSTLELGDSALYLCASSTAFTGVNEQYFGPGTRLTVT.

The sample holds many counts of this clonotype. The chain recombines TRBV5-1 with TRBJ1-1, with a possible D match to TRBD1 (5 bases). This CDR3 has 13 amino acids. V lost 1 base and J 4 bases, leaving 8 bases between the germline ends. Germline CDR1 and CDR2: SGHRS and YFSETQ. CDR3 in DNA: TGCGCCAGCAGCTTGCAGGGTACCACTGAAGCTTTCTTT. It is translated as CASSLQGTTEAFF.